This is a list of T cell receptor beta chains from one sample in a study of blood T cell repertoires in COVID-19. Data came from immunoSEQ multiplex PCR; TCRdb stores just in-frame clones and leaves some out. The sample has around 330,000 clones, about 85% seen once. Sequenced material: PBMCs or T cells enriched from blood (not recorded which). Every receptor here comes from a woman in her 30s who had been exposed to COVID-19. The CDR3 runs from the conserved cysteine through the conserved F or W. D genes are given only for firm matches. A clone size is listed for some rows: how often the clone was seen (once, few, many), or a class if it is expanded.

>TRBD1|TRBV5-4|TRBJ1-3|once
TGTGCCAGCAGCGGAAAGATACAGGGGGATCCTGGAAACACCATATATTTT
CASSGKIQGDPGNTIYF
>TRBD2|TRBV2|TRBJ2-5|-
TGTGCCAGCAGTGGAGCTAGCGGGGCGCAAGAGACCCAGTACTTC
CASSGASGAQETQYF
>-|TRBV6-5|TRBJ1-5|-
TGTGCCAGCAGTTACCGCGGTGGGCCCCAGCATTTT
CASSYRGGPQHF
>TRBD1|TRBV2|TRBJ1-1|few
TGTGCCAGCAGTGCCGCAGGGGGCACTGAAGCTTTCTTT
CASSAAGGTEAFF
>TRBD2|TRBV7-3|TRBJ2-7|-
TGTGCCAGCAGCTTAAGGGCTAGCGGGAGTCCCTACGAGCAGTACTTC
CASSLRASGSPYEQYF
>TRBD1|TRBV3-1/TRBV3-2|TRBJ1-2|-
TGTGCCAGCAGCCAAGAACGAGACAGGGACTATGGCTACACCTTC
CASSQERDRDYGYTF
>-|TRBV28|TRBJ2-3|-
TGTGCCAGCAGTTTCGTCCTAGGCACAGATACGCAGTATTTT
CASSFVLGTDTQYF
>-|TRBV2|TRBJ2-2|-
TGTGCCAGCAGAGTATACAGGGGAGGTTCGGGGGAGCTGTTTTTT
CASRVYRGGSGELFF
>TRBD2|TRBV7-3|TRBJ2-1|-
TGTGCCAGCAGCTTTTCCCCAGCGGGAGGGAATAATGAGCAGTTCTTC
CASSFSPAGGNNEQFF
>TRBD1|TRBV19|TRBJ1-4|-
TGTGCCAGTACCACCCGGGACAGGGGGAATGAAAAACTGTTTTTT
CASTTRDRGNEKLFF
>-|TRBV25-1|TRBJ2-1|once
TGTGCCAGCAGGAGGCTAGGTAACAATGAGCAGTTCTTC
CASRRLGNNEQFF
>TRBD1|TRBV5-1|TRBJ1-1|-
TGCGCCAGCAGACTCGACAGGGGGAACGCTGAAGCTTTCTTT
CASRLDRGNAEAFF
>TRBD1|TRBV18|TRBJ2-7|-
TGTGCCAGCTCACCACTGGGACAGGGGTCCGACGAGCAGTACTTC
CASSPLGQGSDEQYF
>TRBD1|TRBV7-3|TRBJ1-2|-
TGTGCCAGCAGCTTACTCGGGACAGGGGATGGCTACACCTTC
CASSLLGTGDGYTF
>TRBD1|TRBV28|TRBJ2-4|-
TGTGCCAGCAGTTCACATGGACAGGGTGGAGCCAAAAACATTCAGTACTTC
CASSSHGQGGAKNIQYF
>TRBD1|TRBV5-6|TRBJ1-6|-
TGTGCCAGCAGCTCAGACAGGGGAGGACGTTCACCCCTCCACTTT
CASSSDRGGRSPLHF
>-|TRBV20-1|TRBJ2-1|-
TGCAGTGCTAGCGGGAGAGAGCAGTTCTTC
CSASGREQFF
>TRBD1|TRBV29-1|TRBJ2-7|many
TGCAGCGTTGCCGGGACAGGGGTGTTTTACGAGCAGTACTTC
CSVAGTGVFYEQYF
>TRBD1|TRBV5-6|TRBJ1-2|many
TGTGCCAGCAGCTTGGGACAGGGGAACTATGGCTACACCTTC
CASSLGQGNYGYTF
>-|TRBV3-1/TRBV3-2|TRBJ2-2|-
TGTGCCAGCAGCCTCCTAGCGTTGAACACCGGGGAGCTGTTTTTT
CASSLLALNTGELFF
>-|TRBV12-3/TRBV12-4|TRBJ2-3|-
TGTGCCAGCAGCACAGGGTGGACAGATACGCAGTATTTT
CASSTGWTDTQYF
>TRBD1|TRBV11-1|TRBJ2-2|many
TGTGCCAGCAGGCCCTCAGGGGGCGGATCCGGGGAGCTGTTTTTT
CASRPSGGGSGELFF
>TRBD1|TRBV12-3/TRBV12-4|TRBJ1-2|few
TGTGCCAGCAGTTCAGGGGGAATGAATGGCTACACCTTC
CASSSGGMNGYTF
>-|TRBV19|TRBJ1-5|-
TGTGCCAGTAGTCCCCGGGGGAGAGGGACGCCCCAGCATTTT
CASSPRGRGTPQHF
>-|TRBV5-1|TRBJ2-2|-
TGCGCCAGCAGCTTGGACAGGATTCAAACCGGGGAGCTGTTTTTT
CASSLDRIQTGELFF
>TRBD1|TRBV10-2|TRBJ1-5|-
TGCGCCAGCAGTGATTATGAGGGGACAGCCCCCCAACATTTT
CASSDYEGTAPQHF
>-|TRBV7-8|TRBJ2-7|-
TGTGCCAGCAGCTTAGCGCTAGGGGGAAGGGAGCAGTACTTC
CASSLALGGREQYF
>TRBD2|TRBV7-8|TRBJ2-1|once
TGTGCCAGCAGCTTAGGACTAGCGGGAGGGCATAATGAGCAGTTCTTC
CASSLGLAGGHNEQFF
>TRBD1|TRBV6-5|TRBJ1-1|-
TGTGCCAGCGGGGACAGTTTGAACACTGAAGCTTTCTTT
CASGDSLNTEAFF
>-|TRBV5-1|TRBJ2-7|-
TGCGCCAGCAGCTTGGGCTCAGTCTACGAGCAGTACTTC
CASSLGSVYEQYF
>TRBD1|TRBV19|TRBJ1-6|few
TGTGCCAGTAGTATTAGCTCGACAGGGGGATATTCACCCCTCCACTTT
CASSISSTGGYSPLHF
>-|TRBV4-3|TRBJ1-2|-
TGCGCCAGCAGCCAAGATCTCGGCAGGGAAGGGTATGGCTACACCTTC
CASSQDLGREGYGYTF